This T cell receptor (beta chain) was recovered during a study of T-cell memory formation after mild COVID-19. Study overall: Largely donor-specific TCR clusters were found.

About this clonotype: Its antigen is undetermined.

V trimming: 0 bases; J trimming: 0 bases; junction bases outside the gene matches: 3. The CDR3 has 16 residues. The germline gives CDR1 MNHEY, CDR2 SVGEGT. General observations from the study: Cross-reactive memory apparently joined, as some responding clones appeared in pre-infection memory.

TCRdb re-called the 5' RACE reads through MiXCR, storing one row per CDR3 protein. Of 450,000 or so distinct CDR3 sequences listed, nearly 25% are singletons. The source is an adult woman who had mild COVID-19 (a few samples of this study predate the infection). Cell type and time point are not known. This chain links TRBV6-2 or TRBV6-3 with TRBJ2-3; 7 bases agree with TRBD2. Input material: PBMCs or a T cell subset sorted from them (not recorded which). CDR3 loop: CASSYSGSGSTDTQYF. CDR3 coding DNA: TGTGCCAGCAGTTACTCGGGTAGCGGGAGCACAGATACGCAGTATTTT.